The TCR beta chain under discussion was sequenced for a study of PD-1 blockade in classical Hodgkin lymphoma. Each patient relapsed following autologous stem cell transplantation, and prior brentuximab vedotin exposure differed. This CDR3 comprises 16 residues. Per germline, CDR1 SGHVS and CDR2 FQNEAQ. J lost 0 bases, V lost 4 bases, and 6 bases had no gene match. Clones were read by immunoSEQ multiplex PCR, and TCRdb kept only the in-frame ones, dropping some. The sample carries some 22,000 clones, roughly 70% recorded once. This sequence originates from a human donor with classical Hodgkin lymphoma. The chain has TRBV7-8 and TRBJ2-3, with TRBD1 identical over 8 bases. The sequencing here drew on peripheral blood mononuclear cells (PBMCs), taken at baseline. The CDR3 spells CASSWTGSHSTDTQYF. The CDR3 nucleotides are TGTGCCAGCAGCTGGACAGGGTCGCATAGCACAGATACGCAGTATTTT.